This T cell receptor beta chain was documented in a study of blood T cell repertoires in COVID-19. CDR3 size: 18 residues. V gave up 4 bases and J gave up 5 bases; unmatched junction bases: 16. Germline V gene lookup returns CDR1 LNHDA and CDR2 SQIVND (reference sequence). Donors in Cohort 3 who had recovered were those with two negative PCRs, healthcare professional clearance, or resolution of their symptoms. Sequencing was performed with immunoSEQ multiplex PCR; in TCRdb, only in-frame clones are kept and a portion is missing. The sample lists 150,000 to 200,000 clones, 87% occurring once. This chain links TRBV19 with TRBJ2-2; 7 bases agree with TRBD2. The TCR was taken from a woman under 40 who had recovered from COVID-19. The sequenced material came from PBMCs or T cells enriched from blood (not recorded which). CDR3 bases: TGTGCCAGTAGTAAAGCACTTAGGGGCAGGGAGGGGACCGGGGAGCTGTTTTTT. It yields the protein CASSKALRGREGTGELFF.